This is a list of T cell receptor beta chains from one sample in a study of shared clonotypes between healthy human individuals. Libraries were prepared by immunoSEQ multiplex PCR; TCRdb keeps only in-frame clonotypes and omits some of them. The sample records over a million clones, approximately 98% being singletons. The specimen was naive CD4+ T cells sorted from blood. The source of these receptors is a young man in good health. Both conserved end residues are part of each CDR3. Each record gives: CDR3 DNA, CDR3 protein, D gene, V gene, J gene, clone size. The D gene is left open where the match is weak. Size is stated for part of the rows, as once, few or many counts, or as a class when the clone is expanded.

DNA: TGTGCCAGCTCAGCAGGGGGGGCGGAGACCCAGTACTTC
CDR3: CASSAGGAETQYF
D: NA
V: TRBV18
J: TRBJ2-5
size: NA

DNA: TGCGCCAGCAGCTCGGGGGGGACAGGACTCTACAATGAGCAGTTCTTC
CDR3: CASSSGGTGLYNEQFF
D: NA
V: TRBV5-1
J: TRBJ2-1
size: NA

DNA: TGTGCCAGCAGCTCCCTTACAGGTGGTCAATTCTACGAGCAGTACTTC
CDR3: CASSSLTGGQFYEQYF
D: NA
V: TRBV7-2
J: TRBJ2-7
size: NA

DNA: TGTGCCAGCACCTTAAATAGGGGCTCCTACGAGCAGTACTTC
CDR3: CASTLNRGSYEQYF
D: NA
V: TRBV6-1
J: TRBJ2-7
size: NA

DNA: TGCGCCAGCAGCTGGACTAGGGGGCAAGAGACCCAGTACTTC
CDR3: CASSWTRGQETQYF
D: NA
V: TRBV5-1
J: TRBJ2-5
size: NA

DNA: TGTGCCAGCACCCTTAGCAGGCTAGCCAAAAACATTCAGTACTTC
CDR3: CASTLSRLAKNIQYF
D: NA
V: TRBV28
J: TRBJ2-4
size: once

DNA: TGTGCCAGCAGCTGGGGGGCTAGTTCCTACGAGCAGTACTTC
CDR3: CASSWGASSYEQYF
D: NA
V: TRBV11-2
J: TRBJ2-7
size: NA

DNA: TGTGCCAGCAGTTTAGGGGGGGCTAGCGGGTACAATGAGCAGTTCTTC
CDR3: CASSLGGASGYNEQFF
D: TRBD2
V: TRBV28
J: TRBJ2-1
size: NA

DNA: TGCGCCAGCAGCCAAGAAGTTGCCCAAAGCTACGAGCAGTACTTC
CDR3: CASSQEVAQSYEQYF
D: NA
V: TRBV4-1
J: TRBJ2-7
size: NA

DNA: TGTGCTAGTGGTTTCCCCCCGAATGAGCAGTTCTTC
CDR3: CASGFPPNEQFF
D: NA
V: TRBV12-5
J: TRBJ2-1
size: NA

DNA: TGCGCCAGCAGCCAAGACCCCGGTGAGGGGGGAGAGGAAAAACTGTTTTTT
CDR3: CASSQDPGEGGEEKLFF
D: NA
V: TRBV4-3
J: TRBJ1-4
size: NA

DNA: TGTGCCAGCAGGCCCCCGGGGACTCTCACAGATACGCAGTATTTT
CDR3: CASRPPGTLTDTQYF
D: NA
V: TRBV28
J: TRBJ2-3
size: NA

DNA: TGTGCCAGCAGTTTTACAGCTGGAAACACCATATATTTT
CDR3: CASSFTAGNTIYF
D: NA
V: TRBV28
J: TRBJ1-3
size: NA

DNA: TGTGCCAGCAGCTACGGGACTAGCGGGGGCCGCACAGATACGCAGTATTTT
CDR3: CASSYGTSGGRTDTQYF
D: TRBD2
V: TRBV11-2
J: TRBJ2-3
size: NA

DNA: TGTGCCAGCAGTCCTTCTGGGGCCAACGTCCTGACTTTC
CDR3: CASSPSGANVLTF
D: NA
V: TRBV2
J: TRBJ2-6
size: NA

DNA: TGTGCCAGCAGCTCCAACAACGGGGTCACCTCGGGCGAGCAGTACTTC
CDR3: CASSSNNGVTSGEQYF
D: NA
V: TRBV7-8
J: TRBJ2-7
size: NA

DNA: TGTGCCAGGGGAGCAGATACGCAGTATTTT
CDR3: CARGADTQYF
D: NA
V: TRBV9
J: TRBJ2-3
size: NA

DNA: TGTGCCAGCAGCTTAACTGCCGGGGCGGGCACAGATACGCAGTATTTT
CDR3: CASSLTAGAGTDTQYF
D: NA
V: TRBV7-3
J: TRBJ2-3
size: once

DNA: TGTGCCAGCTCACCAGGGGGAGGGACAGGGACCAACAATGAGCAGTTCTTC
CDR3: CASSPGGGTGTNNEQFF
D: TRBD1
V: TRBV18
J: TRBJ2-1
size: once

DNA: TGTGCCAGCAGCTTAAAGGGAGGAGGTATTCGTGAGCAGTTCTTC
CDR3: CASSLKGGGIREQFF
D: NA
V: TRBV7-6
J: TRBJ2-1
size: NA

DNA: TGTGCCAGCTGGGACGCCCCCTACGAGCAGTACTTC
CDR3: CASWDAPYEQYF
D: NA
V: TRBV6-6
J: TRBJ2-7
size: NA

DNA: TGTGCCAGCCAAGCAGTGAAGGAGAGCACAGATACGCAGTATTTT
CDR3: CASQAVKESTDTQYF
D: NA
V: TRBV2
J: TRBJ2-3
size: NA

DNA: TGTGCCAGCTCACCAAAGCTAGCGGGAGAAAATGAGCAGTTCTTC
CDR3: CASSPKLAGENEQFF
D: TRBD2
V: TRBV18
J: TRBJ2-1
size: NA

DNA: TGTGCCAGCAGCTTAGTACACACCACGAACACTGAAGCTTTCTTT
CDR3: CASSLVHTTNTEAFF
D: NA
V: TRBV7-2
J: TRBJ1-1
size: NA

DNA: TGCGCCAGCAGTCCTAACTTACAGGACACCCAGTACTTC
CDR3: CASSPNLQDTQYF
D: NA
V: TRBV10-1
J: TRBJ2-5
size: NA

DNA: TGTGCCAGCAGCCGACAGGGGGGAAACTACGAGCAGTACTTC
CDR3: CASSRQGGNYEQYF
D: TRBD1
V: TRBV6-1
J: TRBJ2-7
size: NA

DNA: TGCGCCAGCAGCCAGGGACAGTACCAAGAGACCCAGTACTTC
CDR3: CASSQGQYQETQYF
D: TRBD1
V: TRBV5-1
J: TRBJ2-5
size: NA

DNA: TGTGCCACCACGAGGGGGAGACTCTACGAGCAGTACTTC
CDR3: CATTRGRLYEQYF
D: NA
V: TRBV28
J: TRBJ2-7
size: once

DNA: TGTGCCAGCAGCTTAGGTGGAGGGAACAATGAGCAGTTCTTC
CDR3: CASSLGGGNNEQFF
D: NA
V: TRBV7-2
J: TRBJ2-1
size: once

DNA: TGTGCCAGCAGTGTTAAGGCGGCGGCAAACACTGAAGCTTTCTTT
CDR3: CASSVKAAANTEAFF
D: NA
V: TRBV2
J: TRBJ1-1
size: NA

DNA: TGTGCCAGCAGCTTAGGAGGCGGCATGATACACTACGAGCAGTACTTC
CDR3: CASSLGGGMIHYEQYF
D: NA
V: TRBV7-2
J: TRBJ2-7
size: once

DNA: TGTGCCAGCAAAGTGACAGGGGAAGCTTTCTTT
CDR3: CASKVTGEAFF
D: TRBD1
V: TRBV28
J: TRBJ1-1
size: NA

DNA: TGTGCCAGCACCCCGGGCTCCAGCTCTGGAAACACCATATATTTT
CDR3: CASTPGSSSGNTIYF
D: NA
V: TRBV19
J: TRBJ1-3
size: NA

DNA: TGCGCCAGCAGTGTGACGGGGAACACTGAAGCTTTCTTT
CDR3: CASSVTGNTEAFF
D: NA
V: TRBV5-1
J: TRBJ1-1
size: once

DNA: TGTGCAAGTCGCTTAGAAAATTCAGGGAACACTGAAGCTTTCTTT
CDR3: CASRLENSGNTEAFF
D: NA
V: TRBV12-2
J: TRBJ1-1
size: NA

DNA: TGTGCCAGCAGTGAAGGGTCGGCTCGAATTTATGGCTACACCTTC
CDR3: CASSEGSARIYGYTF
D: NA
V: TRBV6-1
J: TRBJ1-2
size: NA